This T cell receptor beta chain is from a study of control samples from healthy donors and cancer patients. Trimming at V came to 5 bases and at J to 2 bases, leaving 7 bases not matched to a gene. CDR1 SQVTM and CDR2 ANQGSEA come from the germline V gene. This CDR3 region has 16 residues. Data came from immunoSEQ multiplex PCR; TCRdb stores just in-frame clones and leaves some out. The sample records about 120,000 clones, about 90% being singletons. A single count supports this clone. The source is a man younger than 35 in good health. Sequencing used blood. The chain recombines TRBV29-1 with TRBJ2-1; 12 bases are shared with TRBD2. CDR3 loop: CSVLTSSGRAYNEQFF. CDR3 coding DNA: TGCAGCGTTCTAACTTCTAGCGGGAGGGCCTACAATGAGCAGTTCTTC.